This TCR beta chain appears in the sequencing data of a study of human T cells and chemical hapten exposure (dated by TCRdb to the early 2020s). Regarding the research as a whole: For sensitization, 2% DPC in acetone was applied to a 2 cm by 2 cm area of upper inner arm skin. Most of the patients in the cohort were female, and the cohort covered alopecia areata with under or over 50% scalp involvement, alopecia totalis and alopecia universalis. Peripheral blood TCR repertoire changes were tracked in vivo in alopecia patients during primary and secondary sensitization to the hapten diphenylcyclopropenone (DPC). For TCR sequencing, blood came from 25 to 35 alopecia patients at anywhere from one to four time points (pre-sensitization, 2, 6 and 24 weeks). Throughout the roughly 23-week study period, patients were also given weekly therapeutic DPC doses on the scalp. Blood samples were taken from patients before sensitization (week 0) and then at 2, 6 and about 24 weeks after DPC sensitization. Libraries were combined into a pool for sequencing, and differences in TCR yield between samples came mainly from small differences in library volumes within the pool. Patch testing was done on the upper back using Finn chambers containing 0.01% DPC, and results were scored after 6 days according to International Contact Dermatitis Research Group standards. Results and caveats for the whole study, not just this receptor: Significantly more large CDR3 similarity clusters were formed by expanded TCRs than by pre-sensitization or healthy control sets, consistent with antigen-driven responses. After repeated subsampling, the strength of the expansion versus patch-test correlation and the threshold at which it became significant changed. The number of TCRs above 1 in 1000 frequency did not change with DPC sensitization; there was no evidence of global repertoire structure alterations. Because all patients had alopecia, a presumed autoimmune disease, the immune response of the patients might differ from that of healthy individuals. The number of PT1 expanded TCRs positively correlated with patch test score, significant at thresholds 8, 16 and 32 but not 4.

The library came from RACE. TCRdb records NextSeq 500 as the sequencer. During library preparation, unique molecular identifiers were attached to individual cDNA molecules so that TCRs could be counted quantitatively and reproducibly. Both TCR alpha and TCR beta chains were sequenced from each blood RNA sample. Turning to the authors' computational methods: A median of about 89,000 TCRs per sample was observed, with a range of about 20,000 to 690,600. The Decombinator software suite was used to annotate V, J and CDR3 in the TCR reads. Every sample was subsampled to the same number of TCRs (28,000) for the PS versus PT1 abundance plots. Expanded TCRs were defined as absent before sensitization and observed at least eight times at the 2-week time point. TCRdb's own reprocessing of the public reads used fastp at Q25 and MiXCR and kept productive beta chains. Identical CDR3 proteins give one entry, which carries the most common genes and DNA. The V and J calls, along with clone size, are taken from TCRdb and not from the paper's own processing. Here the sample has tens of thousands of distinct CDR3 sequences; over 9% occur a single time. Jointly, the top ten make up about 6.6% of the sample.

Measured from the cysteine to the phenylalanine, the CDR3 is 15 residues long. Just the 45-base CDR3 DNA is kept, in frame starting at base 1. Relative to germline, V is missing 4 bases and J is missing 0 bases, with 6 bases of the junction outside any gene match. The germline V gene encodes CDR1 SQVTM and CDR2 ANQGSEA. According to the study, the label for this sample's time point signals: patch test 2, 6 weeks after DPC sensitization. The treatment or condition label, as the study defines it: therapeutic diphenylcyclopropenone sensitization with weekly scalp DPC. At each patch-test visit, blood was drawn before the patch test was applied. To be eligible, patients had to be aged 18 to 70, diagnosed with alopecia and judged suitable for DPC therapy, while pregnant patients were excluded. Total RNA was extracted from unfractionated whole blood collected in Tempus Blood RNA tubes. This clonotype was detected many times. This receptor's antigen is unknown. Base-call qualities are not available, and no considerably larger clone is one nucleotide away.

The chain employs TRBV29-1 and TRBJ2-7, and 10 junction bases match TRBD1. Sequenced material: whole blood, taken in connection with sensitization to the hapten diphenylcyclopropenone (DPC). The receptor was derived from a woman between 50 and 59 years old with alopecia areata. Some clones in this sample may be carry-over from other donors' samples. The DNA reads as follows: TGCAGCGTTGTTGGGGACAGGGGTGCCTCCTACGAGCAGTACTTC. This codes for CSVVGDRGASYEQYF.